A single sample gave rise to the 27 T cell receptor beta chains below, sequenced in a study of blood T cell repertoires in COVID-19. TCRdb's copy holds only in-frame clones and misses some; the assay was immunoSEQ multiplex PCR. The table shows a few hundred thousand clones, with roughly 90% occurring only once. The sample comprised peripheral blood. The receptors originated from a middle-aged man with acute or convalescent COVID-19.

The chain combines TRBV20-1 with TRBJ2-1, with D tentatively TRBD2 (6 bases). Germline CDR1 is DFQATT and CDR2 is SNEGSKA (reference sequence). V dropped 1 base and J dropped 14 bases, with 9 bases sitting between them. This CDR3 comprises 10 residues. DNA for the CDR3: TGCAGTGCTAGAGTAGCGGAGGAGTTCTTC. Translating gives CSARVAEEFF.

This clone was seen once. The V gene is TRBV11-2, the J gene TRBJ1-2; 7 positions match TRBD1. The V and J ends lost 3 bases and 4 bases, in that order; junction bases with no gene match: 2. Germline V gives CDR1 SGHAT, CDR2 FQNNGV. This CDR3 has 13 residues. For the CDR3, the DNA is TGTGCCAGCAGCTTTGGGACAGCCTATGGCTACACCTTC. This sequence encodes CASSFGTAYGYTF.

The chain joins TRBV5-4 to TRBJ2-7; D is possibly TRBD1 (5 bases). The V gene lost 4 bases and the J gene lost 0 bases, with 8 bases spanning the gap. Germline V gene sequence: CDR1 SGHNT, CDR2 YYREEE (reference sequence). CDR3 length equals 13 residues. This CDR3 reads CASSLGHSYEQYF. CDR3 nucleotide sequence: TGTGCCAGCAGCCTAGGACACTCCTACGAGCAGTACTTC.

The rearrangement joins TRBV11-2 to TRBJ1-3, with D unclear. V was clipped by 1 base and J by 4 bases, with 11 bases between them. CDR1 is SGHAT and CDR2 is FQNNGV in the germline V gene. The CDR3 sequence is 15 residues long. In DNA, the CDR3 is TGTGCCAGCAGCTTAGGGTCCGGGTTGGGAAACACCATATATTTT. It codes for CASSLGSGLGNTIYF.

J is TRBJ2-4 and V is TRBV7-2, with 7 positions matching TRBD2. CDR3 length: 17 residues. Germline CDR1 SGHTA, CDR2 FQGNSA. The J segment lost 0 bases and the V segment lost 5 bases, leaving 10 bases of the junction unmatched. The CDR3 DNA reads as TGTGCCAGCAGCCAACCTGGGGGGGTGATAGCCAAAAACATTCAGTACTTC. Its translation: CASSQPGGVIAKNIQYF.

The chain joins TRBV14 to TRBJ1-4, with 10 bases matching TRBD1. Per the germline V gene, CDR1 is SGHDN and CDR2 is FVKESK. J lost 8 bases, V lost 2 bases, and 8 bases had no gene match. The CDR3 spans 16 residues. For the CDR3, the DNA is TGTGCCAGCAGCCAACTCGGACAGGGGGTAGCCGAAAAACTGTTTTTT. Translating it yields CASSQLGQGVAEKLFF.

This clone has only one observation. The chain has TRBV9 and TRBJ2-3; a possible D gene is TRBD2 (6 bases). CDR3 length equals 17 residues. The V end was cut by 2 bases, the J end by 1 base, with 17 bases between. Germline V lookup: CDR1 SGDLS, CDR2 YYNGEE. For the CDR3, the DNA is TGTGCCAGCAGCGTCTTCGGCGGGGCGGGTCGCACAGATACGCAGTATTTT. Residues: CASSVFGGAGRTDTQYF.

The CDR3 DNA is TGTGCCAGCAGCGCCTGGGGGGGTGAAGACACTGAAGCTTTCTTT. Translation gives CASSAWGGEDTEAFF. This sequence joins TRBV7-8 and TRBJ1-1; TRBD1 might be the D (5 bases). Germline V lookup: CDR1 SGHVS, CDR2 FQNEAQ. With 5 bases removed from V and 3 bases from J, the gap between germline ends came to 16 bases. The CDR3 totals 15 residues. The variable domain in full, completed from reference TRBV7-8 and TRBJ1-1, reads GAGVSQSPRYKVAKRGQDVALRCDPISGHVSLFWYQQALGQGPEFLTYFQNEAQLDKSGLPSDRFFAERPEGSVSTLKIQRTQQEDSAVYLCASSAWGGEDTEAFFGQGTRLTVV.

The genes are TRBV27 and TRBJ2-5; the D gene is possibly TRBD2 (5 bases). There are 14 residues in the CDR3. V was pared by 5 bases and J by 5 bases, with 15 bases between. The V gene's germline CDR1 is MNHEY and CDR2 SMNVEV (reference sequence). Here the CDR3 reads CASSKSERAETQYF. The DNA for the CDR3 is TGTGCCAGCAGTAAATCCGAGAGGGCGGAGACCCAGTACTTC.

The genes are TRBV3-1 (or the pseudogene TRBV3-2) and TRBJ1-5, with TRBD1 matching 10 bases. The CDR3 is 17 residues long. Germline loops: CDR1 LGHDT, CDR2 YNNKEL (reference sequence). After removal of 2 bases from V and 7 bases from J, the junction contained 11 bases not matched to a gene. The CDR3: CASSQHGRDRGGQPQHF. The CDR3 nucleotides are TGTGCCAGCAGCCAACACGGTCGGGACAGGGGTGGGCAGCCCCAGCATTTT.

J is TRBJ1-5 and V is TRBV2, with D possibly matching TRBD1 (5 bases). V was clipped by 3 bases and J by 6 bases, with 12 bases between them. CDR1 SNHLY and CDR2 FYNNEI come from the germline V gene. This CDR3 has 14 amino acids. The CDR3 nucleotides read TGTGCCAGCAGTGACGTCAGGGAGGTTCAGCCCCAGCATTTT. Amino acid sequence: CASSDVREVQPQHF.

V usage is TRBV30 and J usage is TRBJ2-7; TRBD1 matches 9 bases. V gave up 2 bases and J gave up 4 bases; unmatched junction bases: 6. The CDR3 length is 14 residues. CDR1 and CDR2 (germline): GTSNPN, SVGIG (reference sequence). The DNA for the CDR3 is TGTGCCTGGAGTTTCGGGACAGGGTCTTACGAGCAGTACTTC. Amino acid sequence: CAWSFGTGSYEQYF.

V and J are TRBV5-1 and TRBJ1-2; a possible D gene is TRBD1 (5 bases). CDR1 is SGHRS and CDR2 is YFSETQ in the germline V gene. V gave up 1 base and J gave up 5 bases, with 15 bases separating them. The CDR3 consists of 15 residues. This CDR3 reads CASSLSQGSEYGYTF. For the CDR3, the DNA is TGCGCCAGCAGCTTGTCCCAGGGATCGGAGTATGGCTACACCTTC.

V is TRBV5-5 and J is TRBJ2-5; 12 bases align to TRBD2. CDR1 is SGHKS and CDR2 is YYEKEE in the germline V gene (reference sequence). The CDR3 covers 17 residues. Germline trimming cut 3 bases from V and 3 bases from J; bases unmatched to any gene: 9. The CDR3 DNA sequence: TGTGCCAGCAGCTATTACGGACTAGCGGGGACAGAAGAGACCCAGTACTTC. This encodes CASSYYGLAGTEETQYF.

V is TRBV23-1 and J is TRBJ2-5, with 10 positions matching TRBD1. TRBV23-1 counts as an open reading frame of uncertain function. CDR3 length: 17 amino acids. Trimming removed 0 bases from V and 1 base from J; junction bases left unmatched: 5. In nucleotides, the CDR3 is TGCGCCAGCAGTCAATCGTGGGACAGGGGAGGCCAAGAGACCCAGTACTTC. This translates into CASSQSWDRGGQETQYF.

The chain uses TRBV7-2 and TRBJ2-7; D is unresolved. V gave up 3 bases and J gave up 2 bases, with 2 bases separating them. This CDR3 has 11 residues. The germline V gene has CDR1 SGHTA and CDR2 FQGNSA. The CDR3 coding sequence is TGTGCCAGCAGCTTTACCTACGAGCAGTACTTC. Its translation: CASSFTYEQYF.

CDR3 amino acids: CASSVLSESGTGEGYTF. The CDR3, as DNA: TGTGCCAGCAGCGTACTGAGTGAGAGCGGGACAGGGGAAGGCTACACCTTC. The chain joins TRBV9 to TRBJ1-2; 10 positions match TRBD1. After removal of 1 base from V and 8 bases from J, the junction contained 14 bases not matched to a gene. Germline loops: CDR1 SGDLS, CDR2 YYNGEE. CDR3 length equals 17 residues.

The chain has TRBV2 and TRBJ1-2, with D possibly matching TRBD1 (6 bases). Trimming took off 6 bases at V and 1 base at J, with 9 bases between the two ends. This CDR3 region has 13 residues. Per the germline V gene, CDR1 is SNHLY and CDR2 is FYNNEI. The CDR3 here is CASRTDSNYGYTF. The CDR3 DNA reads TGTGCCAGCAGGACGGACAGTAACTATGGCTACACCTTC.

This chain links TRBV7-3 with TRBJ1-1, with no clear D. The CDR3 runs 13 residues. Germline V lookup: CDR1 SGHTA, CDR2 FQGTGA. V lost 4 bases and J lost 4, with 10 bases in between. The CDR3 sequence: CASSSLRRTEAFF. The CDR3 DNA sequence: TGTGCCAGCAGCTCCCTGAGGCGCACTGAAGCTTTCTTT.

The V gene is TRBV27, the J gene TRBJ1-2, with unresolved D. Deletions cut 2 bases from V and 4 bases from J, with 11 bases between. The CDR3 totals 14 residues. Germline values: CDR1 MNHEY, CDR2 SMNVEV (reference sequence). Written as DNA, the CDR3 is TGTGCCAGCAGTTTAAAGAGCTCTGGCTATGGCTACACCTTC. This sequence encodes CASSLKSSGYGYTF.

The chain joins TRBV5-1 to TRBJ2-3, with TRBD2 identical over 9 bases. This CDR3 is 16 amino acids long. Per germline, CDR1 SGHRS and CDR2 YFSETQ. V lost 3 bases to trimming and J lost 2 bases; unmatched junction nucleotides: 7. The CDR3 is CASSSWRGGSTDTQYF. Written as DNA, the CDR3 is TGCGCCAGCAGCTCTTGGCGGGGGGGTTCCACAGATACGCAGTATTTT.

CDR3 DNA: TGTGCCAGCAGCGCGCAGGGGGAAAACAATCAGCCCCAGCATTTT. Translating it yields CASSAQGENNQPQHF. This chain joins TRBV9 and TRBJ1-5; 7 bases fit TRBD1. CDR3 length: 15 residues. V shed 3 bases, J shed 3 bases, and the junction held 6 bases outside the gene matches. Germline V gene lookup returns CDR1 SGDLS and CDR2 YYNGEE. Combining the CDR3 with reference TRBV9 and TRBJ1-5 gives the whole variable domain DSGVTQTPKHLITATGQRVTLRCSPRSGDLSVYWYQQSLDQGLQFLIQYYNGEERAKGNILERFSAQQFPDLHSELNLSSLELGDSALYFCASSAQGENNQPQHFGDGTRLSIL.

The rearrangement uses TRBV5-1 and TRBJ2-1, with D maybe TRBD1 (6 bases). V lost 0 bases and J lost 6, with 10 bases in between. The CDR3 sequence is 14 residues long. Looked up from germline, CDR1 is SGHRS and CDR2 is YFSETQ. For the CDR3, the DNA is TGCGCCAGCAGCTTGGATGAAGGGGGCAATGAGCAGTTCTTC. The encoded protein is CASSLDEGGNEQFF.

CDR3 DNA sequence: TGTGCCAGTGGACCAGGGTCACCCCTCCACTTT. It encodes CASGPGSPLHF. This rearrangement joins TRBV6-5 to TRBJ1-6, with D maybe TRBD1 (5 bases). The germline gives CDR1 MNHEY, CDR2 SVGAGI. Deletions cut 9 bases from V and 10 bases from J, with 10 bases between. This CDR3 comprises 11 residues.

The chain links TRBV28 to TRBJ2-1; 7 bases fit TRBD2. The germline gives CDR1 MDHEN, CDR2 SYDVKM. With 1 base clipped from V and 4 bases from J, the junction kept 7 bases outside the gene matches. This CDR3 spans 16 amino acids. The CDR3: CASSLFGGGAYNEQFF. The CDR3 DNA reads TGTGCCAGCAGTTTATTTGGCGGGGGTGCTTACAATGAGCAGTTCTTC.

The V call is TRBV19, the J call TRBJ1-1; 10 positions agree with TRBD1. Germline V gene data show CDR1 as LNHDA and CDR2 as SQIVND (reference sequence). CDR3 length: 14 amino acids. The trim removed 7 bases at V and 3 bases at J, leaving 5 bases unmatched. CDR3: CASNRQGAYTEAFF. CDR3 in DNA: TGTGCCAGTAACCGACAGGGGGCGTACACTGAAGCTTTCTTT.

This chain links TRBV7-9 with TRBJ2-7; the D gene is possibly TRBD1 (5 bases). The V gene lost 5 bases and the J gene lost 3 bases, with 14 bases spanning the gap. Germline-derived CDR1 and CDR2 are SEHNR and FQNEAQ (reference sequence). The CDR3 totals 14 residues. The CDR3 here is CASSELQGDYEQYF. The CDR3 bases are TGTGCCAGCAGCGAGCTCCAGGGTGACTACGAGCAGTACTTC.